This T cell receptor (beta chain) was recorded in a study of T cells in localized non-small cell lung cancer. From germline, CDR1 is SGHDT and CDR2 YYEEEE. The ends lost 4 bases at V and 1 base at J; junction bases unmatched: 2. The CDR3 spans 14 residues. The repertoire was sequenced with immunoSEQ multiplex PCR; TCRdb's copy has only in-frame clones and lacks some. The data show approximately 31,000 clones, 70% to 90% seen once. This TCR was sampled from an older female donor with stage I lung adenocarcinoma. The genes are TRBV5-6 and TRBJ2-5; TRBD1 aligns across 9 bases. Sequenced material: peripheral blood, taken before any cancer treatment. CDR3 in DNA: TGTGCCAGCAGCGAACAGGGGGCCCAAGAGACCCAGTACTTC. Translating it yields CASSEQGAQETQYF. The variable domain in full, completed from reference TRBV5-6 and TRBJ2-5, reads DAGVTQSPTHLIKTRGQQVTLRCSPKSGHDTVSWYQQALGQGPQFIFQYYEEEERQRGNFPDRFSGHQFPNYSSELNVNALLLGDSALYLCASSEQGAQETQYFGPGTRLLVL.